This is a list of T cell receptor beta chains from one sample in a study of human T cells and chemical hapten exposure. MiXCR, applied by TCRdb to the RACE reads, yields one record per CDR3 protein. The profile shows fewer than 100,000 distinct CDR3 sequences, 9.5% to 15% of them singletons. This sample comprised whole blood, obtained in connection with sensitization to the hapten diphenylcyclopropenone (DPC). These receptors all stem from a woman aged 40-49 years with alopecia areata. Some clones in this sample may be carry-over from other donors' samples. CDR3s include the opening cysteine and the closing phenylalanine or tryptophan. A D gene is named only where the DNA matches it firmly. Part of the rows lack a size; the others show once, few, many or a class for expanded clones.

clone_size	d_call	v_call	cdr3_length	j_call	cdr3_aa	cdr3_nt
few	NA	TRBV7-2	16	TRBJ2-1	CASNPTRAPSYNEQFF	TGTGCCAGCAACCCCACCAGGGCCCCCTCCTACAATGAGCAGTTCTTC
many	TRBD1	TRBV6-4	14	TRBJ2-1	CASSVTGENTEQFF	TGTGCCAGCAGTGTAACAGGGGAGAATACTGAGCAGTTCTTC
few	NA	TRBV19	15	TRBJ2-1	CASSLQGPGVNEQFF	TGTGCCAGTAGCCTCCAAGGTCCGGGTGTCAATGAGCAGTTCTTC
many	TRBD2	TRBV20-1	15	TRBJ2-7	CSARDGLAGVHEQYF	TGCAGTGCTAGAGATGGTCTAGCGGGAGTACACGAGCAGTACTTC
NA	NA	TRBV28	14	TRBJ1-6	CASEGGSYNSPLHF	TGTGCGAGCGAAGGGGGATCTTATAATTCACCCCTCCACTTT
many	NA	TRBV29-1	13	TRBJ2-1	CSADPGKDNEQFF	TGCAGTGCCGATCCGGGAAAAGACAATGAGCAGTTCTTC
many	TRBD1	TRBV18	17	TRBJ1-2	CASSWDRALTVNYGYTF	TGTGCCAGCTCATGGGACAGAGCCCTAACCGTTAACTATGGCTACACCTTC
many	NA	TRBV7-6	13	TRBJ2-3	CASSLRQQDTQYF	TGTGCCAGCAGCTTAAGACAGCAGGATACGCAGTATTTT
few	NA	TRBV10-3	12	TRBJ1-1	CAISAGEAEAFF	TGTGCCATCAGTGCCGGGGAGGCTGAAGCTTTCTTT
few	NA	TRBV28	14	TRBJ1-2	CASSLEGKVYGYTF	TGTGCCAGCAGTTTGGAGGGAAAAGTCTATGGCTACACCTTC
few	NA	TRBV11-2	14	TRBJ2-3	CASSLGGAADTQYF	TGTGCCAGCAGCTTGGGGGGCGCGGCTGATACGCAGTATTTT
few	TRBD1	TRBV3-1	17	TRBJ2-2	CASSQDWTGGSTGELFF	TGTGCCAGCAGCCAAGATTGGACAGGGGGGAGCACCGGGGAGCTGTTTTTT
NA	TRBD2	TRBV4-3	16	TRBJ2-7	CASSQAAAGGPYEQYF	TGCGCCAGCAGCCAGGCGGCAGCGGGAGGGCCATACGAGCAGTACTTC
many	NA	TRBV28	14	TRBJ2-1	CASSPPGSYNEQFF	TGTGCCAGCAGCCCCCCCGGCTCCTACAATGAGCAGTTCTTC
NA	NA	TRBV21-1	16	TRBJ2-7	CASSKGGTNQIYEQYF	TGTGCCAGCAGCAAAGGGGGGACTAACCAGATCTACGAGCAGTACTTC
few	NA	TRBV25-1	11	TRBJ2-2	CASSMAGELFF	TGTGCCAGCAGTATGGCCGGGGAGCTGTTTTTT
medium-sized	TRBD1	TRBV3-1	16	TRBJ2-1	CASSQDSGGPYNEQFF	TGTGCCAGCAGCCAAGATTCAGGGGGCCCCTACAATGAGCAGTTCTTC
few	NA	TRBV11-2	15	TRBJ1-6	CASSLGMGVNSPLHF	TGTGCCAGCAGCTTGGGAATGGGGGTAAATTCACCCCTCCACTTT
few	TRBD2	TRBV6-2/TRBV6-3	13	TRBJ2-7	CASSLGLANEQYF	TGTGCCAGCAGTTTGGGACTAGCTAACGAGCAGTACTTC
NA	TRBD1	TRBV19	15	TRBJ1-5	CASSRQGVGNQPQHF	TGTGCCAGTAGTCGACAGGGCGTGGGCAATCAGCCCCAGCATTTT
NA	NA	TRBV7-9	17	TRBJ2-5	CASSTDKVGGNQETQYF	TGTGCCAGCAGCACAGACAAGGTGGGAGGCAACCAAGAGACCCAGTACTTC
many	NA	TRBV28	15	TRBJ2-4	CASSFWRGTKNIQYF	TGTGCCAGCAGTTTTTGGAGGGGGACCAAAAACATTCAGTACTTC
NA	NA	TRBV13	14	TRBJ2-7	CASSFDALTYEQYF	TGTGCCAGCAGCTTCGATGCTCTTACCTACGAGCAGTACTTC
NA	NA	TRBV7-9	12	TRBJ1-2	CASGLGLNGYTF	TGTGCCAGCGGCTTGGGGCTGAACGGCTACACCTTC
many	TRBD2	TRBV6-2/TRBV6-3	13	TRBJ2-3	CASVAGVPDTQYF	TGTGCCAGCGTAGCGGGAGTACCAGATACGCAGTATTTT
few	NA	TRBV18	13	TRBJ2-1	CASSPNSGSEQFF	TGTGCCAGCTCACCTAACTCTGGGTCTGAGCAGTTCTTC
few	TRBD1	TRBV11-3	16	TRBJ2-7	CASSLEPPGGVAEQYF	TGTGCCAGCAGCTTAGAACCCCCAGGGGGTGTCGCCGAGCAGTACTTC
few	NA	TRBV7-9	13	TRBJ1-5	CASSLKGSQPQHF	TGTGCCAGCAGCTTAAAGGGGAGTCAGCCCCAGCATTTT
few	NA	TRBV2	12	TRBJ2-1	CAGREDRNEQFF	TGTGCCGGCAGGGAGGATAGGAATGAGCAGTTCTTC
NA	TRBD1	TRBV7-3	14	TRBJ2-1	CASSLGQGRNEQFF	TGTGCCAGCAGCTTAGGACAGGGGAGGAATGAGCAGTTCTTC
few	NA	TRBV5-4	13	TRBJ2-2	CASSLINTGELFF	TGTGCCAGCAGCTTGATAAACACCGGGGAGCTGTTTTTT
many	NA	TRBV7-3	15	TRBJ2-2	CASSLLGGSTGELFF	TGTGCCAGCAGCTTATTAGGCGGATCAACCGGGGAGCTGTTTTTT
NA	NA	TRBV29-1	13	TRBJ1-5	CSVEEGGNQPQHF	TGCAGCGTTGAAGAGGGAGGAAATCAGCCCCAGCATTTT
NA	NA	TRBV12-3/TRBV12-4	13	TRBJ2-5	CASSLRPQETQYF	TGTGCCAGCAGTTTACGGCCCCAAGAGACCCAGTACTTC
few	TRBD2	TRBV27	14	TRBJ2-7	CASSLSGSGYEQYF	TGTGCCAGCAGCCTTAGCGGGAGCGGCTACGAGCAGTACTTC
NA	NA	TRBV28	12	TRBJ2-2	CASTGTGGELFF	TGTGCCAGCACGGGTACGGGCGGGGAGCTGTTTTTT
many	NA	TRBV19	13	TRBJ1-1	CASSIRLGTEAFF	TGTGCCAGTAGTATAAGGCTCGGCACTGAAGCTTTCTTT
few	NA	TRBV12-3/TRBV12-4	11	TRBJ1-1	CASSWAGEAFF	TGTGCCAGCAGTTGGGCCGGTGAAGCTTTCTTT
NA	NA	TRBV12-3/TRBV12-4	13	TRBJ1-1	CASRRVADTEAFF	TGTGCCAGCCGCAGGGTGGCGGACACTGAAGCTTTCTTT
NA	NA	TRBV20-1	12	TRBJ1-1	CSAREGTTEAFF	TGCAGTGCTCGCGAGGGGACCACTGAAGCTTTCTTT
few	NA	TRBV5-5	16	TRBJ2-1	CASSLGVTSSYNEQFF	TGTGCCAGCAGCTTGGGAGTTACAAGCTCCTACAATGAGCAGTTCTTC
many	NA	TRBV29-1	13	TRBJ2-1	CSVAISLYNEQFF	TGCAGCGTTGCGATCTCCCTCTACAATGAGCAGTTCTTC
NA	NA	TRBV6-1	14	TRBJ2-2	CALEEGVRAGELFF	TGTGCCTTAGAAGAGGGGGTAAGAGCCGGGGAGCTGTTTTTT
NA	NA	TRBV5-1	12	TRBJ2-2	CASSGEAGELFF	TGCGCCAGCAGCGGGGAGGCCGGGGAGCTGTTTTTT
NA	NA	TRBV2	15	TRBJ2-2	CASKRDVSNTGELFF	TGTGCCAGCAAAAGGGATGTTTCGAACACCGGGGAGCTGTTTTTT